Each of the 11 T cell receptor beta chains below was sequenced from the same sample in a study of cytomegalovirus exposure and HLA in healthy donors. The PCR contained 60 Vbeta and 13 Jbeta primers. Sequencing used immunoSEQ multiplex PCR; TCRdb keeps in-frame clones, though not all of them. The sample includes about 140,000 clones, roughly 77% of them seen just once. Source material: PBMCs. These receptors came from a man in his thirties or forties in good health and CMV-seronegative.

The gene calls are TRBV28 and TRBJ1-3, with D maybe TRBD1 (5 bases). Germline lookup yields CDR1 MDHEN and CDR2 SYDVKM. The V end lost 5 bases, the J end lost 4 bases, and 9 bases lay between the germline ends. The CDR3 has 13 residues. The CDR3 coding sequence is TGTGCCAGCAGTCAGGGTACCGGAAACACCATATATTTT. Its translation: CASSQGTGNTIYF. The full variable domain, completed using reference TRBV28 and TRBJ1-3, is DVKVTQSSRYLVKRTGEKVFLECVQDMDHENMFWYRQDPGLGLRLIYFSYDVKMKEKGDIPEGYSVSREKKERFSLILESASTNQTSMYLCASSQGTGNTIYFGEGSWLTVV.

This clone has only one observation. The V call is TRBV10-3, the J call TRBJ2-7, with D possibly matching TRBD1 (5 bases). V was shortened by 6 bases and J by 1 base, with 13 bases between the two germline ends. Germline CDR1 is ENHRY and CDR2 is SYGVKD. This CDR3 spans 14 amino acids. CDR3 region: CAIRTALVSYEQYF. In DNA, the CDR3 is TGTGCCATCAGGACAGCCCTCGTATCCTACGAGCAGTACTTC.

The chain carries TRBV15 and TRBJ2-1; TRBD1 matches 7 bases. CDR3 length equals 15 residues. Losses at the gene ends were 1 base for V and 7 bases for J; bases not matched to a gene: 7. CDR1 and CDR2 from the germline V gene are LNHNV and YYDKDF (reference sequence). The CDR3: CATSRGAGGPNEQFF. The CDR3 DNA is TGTGCCACCAGCAGAGGAGCAGGGGGTCCGAATGAGCAGTTCTTC.

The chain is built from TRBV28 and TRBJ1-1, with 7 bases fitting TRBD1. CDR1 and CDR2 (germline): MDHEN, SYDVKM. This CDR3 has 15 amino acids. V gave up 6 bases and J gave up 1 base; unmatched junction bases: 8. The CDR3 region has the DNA TGTGCCAGCAGCCCCGGGACAGCCCCGAACACTGAAGCTTTCTTT. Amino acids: CASSPGTAPNTEAFF.

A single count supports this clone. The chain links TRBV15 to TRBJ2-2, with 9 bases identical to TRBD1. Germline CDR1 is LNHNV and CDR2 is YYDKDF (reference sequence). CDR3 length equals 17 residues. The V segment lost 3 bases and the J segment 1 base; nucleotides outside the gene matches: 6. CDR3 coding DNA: TGTGCCACCAGCAGGAATGGGGGACAGGGGAACACCGGGGAGCTGTTTTTT. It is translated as CATSRNGGQGNTGELFF.

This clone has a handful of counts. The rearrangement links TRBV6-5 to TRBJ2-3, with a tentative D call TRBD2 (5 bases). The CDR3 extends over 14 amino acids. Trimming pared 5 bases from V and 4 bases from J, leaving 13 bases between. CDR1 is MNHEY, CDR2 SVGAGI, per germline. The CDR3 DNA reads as TGTGCCAGCAGTGGTTTTCGGGGTTCAGATACGCAGTATTTT. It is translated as CASSGFRGSDTQYF.

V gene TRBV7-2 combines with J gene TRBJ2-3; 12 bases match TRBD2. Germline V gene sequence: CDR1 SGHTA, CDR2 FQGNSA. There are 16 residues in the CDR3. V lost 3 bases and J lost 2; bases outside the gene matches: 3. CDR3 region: CASSFTSGGFTDTQYF. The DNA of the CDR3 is TGTGCCAGCAGCTTTACTAGCGGGGGGTTCACAGATACGCAGTATTTT.

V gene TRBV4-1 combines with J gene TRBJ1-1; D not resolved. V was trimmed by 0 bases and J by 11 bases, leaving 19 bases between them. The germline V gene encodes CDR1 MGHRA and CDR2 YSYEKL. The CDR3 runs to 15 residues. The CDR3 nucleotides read TGCGCCAGCAGCCAAGATTTCGGCAGTCCCGGGAAGGCTTTCTTT. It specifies CASSQDFGSPGKAFF.

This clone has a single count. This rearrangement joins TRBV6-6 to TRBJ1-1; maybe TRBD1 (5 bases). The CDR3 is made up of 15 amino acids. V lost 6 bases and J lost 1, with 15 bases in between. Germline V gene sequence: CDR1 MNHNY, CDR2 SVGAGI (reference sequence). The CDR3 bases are TGTGCCAGCAGAAACGAGGAAGGACAGAACACTGAAGCTTTCTTT. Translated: CASRNEEGQNTEAFF.

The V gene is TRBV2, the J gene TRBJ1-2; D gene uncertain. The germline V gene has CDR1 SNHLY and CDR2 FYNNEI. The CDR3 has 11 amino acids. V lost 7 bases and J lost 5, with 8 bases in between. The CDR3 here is CASTRSYGYTF. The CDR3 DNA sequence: TGTGCCAGCACCCGTAGTTATGGCTACACCTTC.

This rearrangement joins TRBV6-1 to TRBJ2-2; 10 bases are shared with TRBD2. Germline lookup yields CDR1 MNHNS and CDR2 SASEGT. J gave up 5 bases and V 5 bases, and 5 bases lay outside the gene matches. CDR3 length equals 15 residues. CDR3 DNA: TGTGCCAGCAGTTTCGTAGCGGGAGGAACCGGGGAGCTGTTTTTT. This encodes CASSFVAGGTGELFF.